This T cell receptor (beta chain) was recovered during a study of cytomegalovirus exposure and HLA in healthy donors. The CDR3 totals 15 residues. Germline CDR1 and CDR2: SGHRS and YFSETQ. With 5 bases removed from V and 0 bases from J, the gap between germline ends came to 12 bases. Remarks on this clone: The antigen is not known.

The PCR had 60 Vbeta and 13 Jbeta primers. The protocol was immunoSEQ multiplex PCR, while the TCRdb copy is restricted to in-frame clones and leaves out a portion. Of approximately 130,000 clones in the sample, approximately 89% were seen once. Study findings and constraints: Common viral pathogens (according to a later analysis) appeared linked to several of the most significant clusters. Sequence variants that were highly shared formed a cluster that was likely a sequencing artifact. CMV serostatus was the sole immune exposure data available. Excluded: some indistinguishable V segments such as TRBV6-2 and TRBV6-3.

The origin of this receptor is a woman aged 30 to 39 in good health and CMV-seropositive. The V gene is TRBV5-1, the J gene TRBJ2-1, with D possibly matching TRBD1 (6 bases). The material sequenced was PBMCs. The CDR3 spells CASSFDRNSYNEQFF. The CDR3 region has the DNA TGCGCCAGCAGTTTCGACAGGAACTCCTACAATGAGCAGTTCTTC.